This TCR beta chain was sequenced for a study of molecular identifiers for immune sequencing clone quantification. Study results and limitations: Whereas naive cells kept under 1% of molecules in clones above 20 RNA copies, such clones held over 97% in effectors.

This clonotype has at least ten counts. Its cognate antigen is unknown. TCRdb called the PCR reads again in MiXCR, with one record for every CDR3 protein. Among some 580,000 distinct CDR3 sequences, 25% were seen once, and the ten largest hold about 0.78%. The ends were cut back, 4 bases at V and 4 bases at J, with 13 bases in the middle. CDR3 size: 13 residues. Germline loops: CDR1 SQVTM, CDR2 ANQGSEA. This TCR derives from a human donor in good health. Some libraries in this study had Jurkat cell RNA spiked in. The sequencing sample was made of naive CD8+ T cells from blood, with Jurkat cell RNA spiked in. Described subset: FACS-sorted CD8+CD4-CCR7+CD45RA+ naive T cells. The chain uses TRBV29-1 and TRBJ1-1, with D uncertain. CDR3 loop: CSVVGGAVTEAFF. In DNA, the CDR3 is TGCAGCGTTGTTGGCGGAGCGGTCACTGAAGCTTTCTTT.